This record concerns one TCR beta chain sequence. The antigen remains undetermined. Clones were read by immunoSEQ multiplex PCR, and TCRdb kept only the in-frame ones, dropping some. The sample yields around 70,000 clones, over 80% seen once. This entry comes from a study of radiotherapy plus CTLA-4 blockade in lung cancer. For the study at large: Approximately 18% of patients responded objectively, and 31% achieved disease control.

Regarding the study as a whole: Response was reportedly best predicted by early blood T cell clone dynamics, with interferon-beta.

The CDR3 contains 14 residues. The germline V gene encodes CDR1 GTSNPN and CDR2 SVGIG (reference sequence). Trimming at V came to 5 bases and at J to 5 bases, leaving 7 bases not matched to a gene. The sample in question was peripheral blood, obtained from a patient treated with radiotherapy plus ipilimumab. The sequence came from a human donor with non-small cell lung cancer who had a partial response to radiotherapy plus ipilimumab. The chain couples TRBV30 to TRBJ1-3; 9 positions agree with TRBD1. The CDR3 loop is CAWDRGTGRNTIYF. DNA of the CDR3: TGTGCCTGGGACAGGGGGACAGGTCGAAACACCATATATTTT.